The entry below describes one T cell receptor (beta chain). In this sample, this clonotype turned up many times. Its target antigen remains unknown. No quality values exist for individual bases; no much larger clone is one base distant. This entry is derived from a study of CXCR3 chemokines and chemotherapy response in bladder cancer (dated by TCRdb to the early 2020s). The study in broad terms: The study set out to examine whether the activity of the CXCR3 chemokine system within tumors predicted response to chemotherapy in human bladder cancer.

Library preparation was by PCR. Data came from an Illumina HiSeq 2500. The public reads were run again by TCRdb, first through fastp at Q25 and then through MiXCR, and only productive beta chains were kept. Identical CDR3 proteins give one entry, which carries the most common genes and DNA. The sample includes some 1,300 distinct CDR3 sequences, with approximately 6.4% observed a single time. The ten biggest clones cover approximately 15% of the sample. The material was obtained from a patient whose treatment included neoadjuvant chemotherapy. The TCR originated in a human donor with bladder cancer that responded to neoadjuvant chemotherapy.

The DNA sequence follows: TGTGCCAGCAGTAGGGCGGGGGGGGACGGGGAGCTGTTTTTT. Its coded protein is CASSRAGGDGELFF. The V and J segments used are TRBV6-1 and TRBJ2-2; a stretch of 9 junction bases matches TRBD2. From its cysteine to its phenylalanine, the CDR3 spans 14 amino acids. CDR3 DNA only is kept here, 42 bases in frame from base 1. From V the trimming removes 5 bases and from J it removes 7 bases, while the gene matches leave 5 bases of the junction unaccounted for. According to the germline V gene, CDR1 reads MNHNS and CDR2 reads SASEGT.